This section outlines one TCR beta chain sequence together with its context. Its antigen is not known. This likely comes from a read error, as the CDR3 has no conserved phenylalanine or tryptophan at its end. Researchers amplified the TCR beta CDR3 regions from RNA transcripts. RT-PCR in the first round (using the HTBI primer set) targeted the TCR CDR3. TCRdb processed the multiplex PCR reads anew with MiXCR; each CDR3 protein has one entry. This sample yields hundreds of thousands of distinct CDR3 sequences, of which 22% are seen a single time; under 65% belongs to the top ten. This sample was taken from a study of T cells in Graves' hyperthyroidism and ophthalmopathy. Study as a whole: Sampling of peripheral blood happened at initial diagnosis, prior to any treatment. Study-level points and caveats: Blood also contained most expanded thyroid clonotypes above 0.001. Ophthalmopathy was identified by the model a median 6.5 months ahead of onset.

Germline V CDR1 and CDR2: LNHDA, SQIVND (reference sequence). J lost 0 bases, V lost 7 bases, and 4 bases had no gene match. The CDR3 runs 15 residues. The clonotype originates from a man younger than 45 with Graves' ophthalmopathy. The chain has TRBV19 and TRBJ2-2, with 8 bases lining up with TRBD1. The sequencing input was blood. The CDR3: CASTLGQANTGELFL. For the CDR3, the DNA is TGTGCCAGTACCCTGGGACAGGCGAACACCGGGGAGCTGTTTCTT.